These 32 T cell receptor beta chains came from one sample sequenced in a study of blood T cell repertoires in COVID-19. The table came from immunoSEQ multiplex PCR; TCRdb's copy has only in-frame clones and leaves some out. The table shows approximately 69,000 clones, with 75% to 85% occurring only once. The sample consisted of peripheral blood. These receptor sequences come from a woman in her seventies with acute or convalescent COVID-19.

V gene TRBV11-3 combines with J gene TRBJ2-7, with TRBD2 matching over 8 bases. The CDR3 has 14 amino acids. Unmatched junction bases numbered 3, after V lost 1 base and J lost 4 bases. In germline, CDR1 is SGHNT, CDR2 YENEEA. The CDR3 bases are TGTGCCAGCAGCTTAGTGTCTAGCGGGTACGAGCAGTACTTC. Amino acids: CASSLVSSGYEQYF.

The rearrangement joins TRBV18 to TRBJ1-2; TRBD1 matches 8 bases. Germline V gives CDR1 KGHSH, CDR2 LQKENI. Trimming removed 4 bases from V and 6 bases from J; junction bases left unmatched: 4. This CDR3 spans 13 amino acids. The CDR3 spells CASSQDRVNGYTF. In DNA form, the CDR3 reads TGTGCCAGCTCACAGGACAGGGTAAATGGCTACACCTTC. The full variable domain, completed using reference TRBV18 and TRBJ1-2, is NAGVMQNPRHLVRRRGQEARLRCSPMKGHSHVYWYRQLPEEGLKFMVYLQKENIIDESGMPKERFSAEFPKEGPSILRIQQVVRGDSAAYFCASSQDRVNGYTFGSGTRLTVV.

The gene calls are TRBV4-1 and TRBJ1-4; D is unclear. The CDR3 has 15 residues. With 4 bases removed from V and 7 bases from J, the gap between germline ends came to 16 bases. Per germline, CDR1 MGHRA and CDR2 YSYEKL. The CDR3 reads CASSRDITRGEKLFF. In DNA, the CDR3 is TGCGCCAGCAGCCGAGACATTACCAGAGGTGAAAAACTGTTTTTT.

The J gene is TRBJ2-1, the V gene TRBV7-3; TRBD1 matches 8 bases. The CDR3 runs to 17 residues. Losses at the gene ends were 4 bases for V and 9 bases for J; bases not matched to a gene: 17. Germline V CDR1 and CDR2: SGHTA, FQGTGA. The DNA of the CDR3 is TGTGCCAGCAGCTCCCCAGGAGTTCAGGGGGCGCGTGGTGAGCAGTTCTTC. It yields the protein CASSSPGVQGARGEQFF.

This clone was observed a handful of times. This sequence joins TRBV5-1 and TRBJ1-2, with 9 bases matching TRBD1. CDR1 SGHRS and CDR2 YFSETQ come from the germline V gene. The CDR3 contains 13 residues. Unmatched junction bases numbered 4, after V lost 4 bases and J lost 6 bases. The CDR3 sequence is CASSPGTGNGYTF. Written as DNA, the CDR3 is TGCGCCAGCAGCCCCGGGACAGGGAATGGCTACACCTTC.

This sequence joins TRBV6-5 and TRBJ1-6, with 8 bases lining up with TRBD1. This CDR3 is built from 14 residues. From germline, CDR1 is MNHEY and CDR2 SVGAGI. V lost 5 bases, J lost 10 bases, and 7 bases stayed unmatched. The CDR3 loop is CASSPDRGGSPLHF. The CDR3 DNA is TGTGCCAGCAGTCCTGACAGGGGAGGATCACCCCTCCACTTT.

The rearrangement links TRBV3-1 (or the pseudogene TRBV3-2) to TRBJ2-1; 12 bases are shared with TRBD2. The J segment lost 2 bases and the V segment lost 5 bases, leaving 4 bases of the junction unmatched. This CDR3 is 16 amino acids long. The germline V gene has CDR1 LGHDT and CDR2 YNNKEL (reference sequence). CDR3 DNA: TGTGCCAGCAGCGGGCGGACTAGCGGGACCTACAATGAGCAGTTCTTC. Amino acids: CASSGRTSGTYNEQFF.

DNA of the CDR3: TGTGCCAGCAGTTCCACAGTCTCCTACGAGCAGTACTTC. Translated: CASSSTVSYEQYF. V usage is TRBV6-5 and J usage is TRBJ2-7; D gene uncertain. Deletions cut 4 bases from V and 0 bases from J, with 7 bases between. Germline CDR1 is MNHEY and CDR2 is SVGAGI. The CDR3 loop spans 13 amino acids.

This chain links TRBV11-2 with TRBJ1-2, with 8 bases that match TRBD1. The trim removed 1 base at V and 0 bases at J, leaving 4 bases unmatched. Germline CDR1 is SGHAT and CDR2 is FQNNGV. The CDR3 consists of 16 residues. DNA of the CDR3: TGTGCCAGCAGCTTAGGCCAGGGGGCCTCTAACTATGGCTACACCTTC. Translated: CASSLGQGASNYGYTF.

The rearrangement uses TRBV28 and TRBJ2-7; the match to TRBD1 covers 7 bases. The CDR3 totals 13 residues. The V and J ends lost 7 bases and 7 bases, in that order; junction bases with no gene match: 10. In germline, CDR1 is MDHEN, CDR2 SYDVKM. The CDR3 DNA follows: TGTGCCAGCACCTCATACAGGGGCTTGGAGCAGTACTTC. It codes for CASTSYRGLEQYF.

The V call is TRBV5-1, the J call TRBJ1-1; possible D gene TRBD1, 5 bases. V lost 4 bases to trimming and J lost 3 bases, with 19 bases between them. The CDR3 is made up of 16 amino acids. Germline V gene data show CDR1 as SGHRS and CDR2 as YFSETQ. The chain's CDR3 is CASSRGGATYDTEAFF. In nucleotides, the CDR3 is TGCGCCAGCAGCCGGGGGGGAGCAACTTACGACACTGAAGCTTTCTTT.

This clone was picked up many times. This rearrangement joins TRBV28 to TRBJ1-6, with 9 positions matching TRBD1. CDR3 length: 15 amino acids. V lost 5 bases, J lost 10 bases, and 9 bases stayed unmatched. CDR1 is MDHEN and CDR2 is SYDVKM in the germline V gene. CDR3 coding DNA: TGTGCCAGCAGTCCAGGGGGGACAGGGATATCACCCCTCCACTTT. Protein: CASSPGGTGISPLHF. Full variable domain (remainder filled in from reference TRBV28 and TRBJ1-6): DVKVTQSSRYLVKRTGEKVFLECVQDMDHENMFWYRQDPGLGLRLIYFSYDVKMKEKGDIPEGYSVSREKKERFSLILESASTNQTSMYLCASSPGGTGISPLHFGNGTRLTVT.

The chain employs TRBV9 and TRBJ1-5; D ambiguous. There are 14 residues in the CDR3. Trimming removed 0 bases at V and 4 bases at J, with 8 bases between. Germline V CDR1 and CDR2: SGDLS, YYNGEE. CDR3 DNA: TGTGCCAGCAGCGTAGGGTTAGAGAATCAGCCCCAGCATTTT. Its protein product is CASSVGLENQPQHF.

This CDR3 is CASSFRGYRGVEQYF. CDR3 coding DNA: TGTGCCAGCAGTTTTAGGGGCTACAGGGGTGTCGAGCAGTACTTC. The chain recombines TRBV28 with TRBJ2-7; 7 bases are a match to TRBD1. V dropped 3 bases and J dropped 6; count of bases not matched to a gene: 11. Germline V lookup: CDR1 MDHEN, CDR2 SYDVKM. There are 15 residues in the CDR3.

The chain has TRBV7-9 and TRBJ1-5, with 7 bases fitting TRBD1. The ends lost 2 bases at V and 5 bases at J; junction bases unmatched: 0. Germline V lookup: CDR1 SEHNR, CDR2 FQNEAQ (reference sequence). The CDR3 is 13 residues long. Here the CDR3 DNA reads TGTGCCAGCAGCTTACAGGGGGATCAGCCCCAGCATTTT. Translated, it gives CASSLQGDQPQHF.

The V and J genes are TRBV27 and TRBJ2-5; 7 bases fit TRBD1. V dropped 0 bases and J dropped 3; count of bases not matched to a gene: 7. The CDR3 runs to 16 residues. CDR1 MNHEY and CDR2 SMNVEV come from the germline V gene (reference sequence). Here the CDR3 DNA reads TGTGCCAGCAGTTTATCACTAGTGGGACAGAAAGAGACCCAGTACTTC. Protein: CASSLSLVGQKETQYF.

The rearrangement joins TRBV9 to TRBJ2-3; D perhaps matches TRBD2 (5 bases). The CDR3 runs to 14 residues. Trimming removed 0 bases at V and 6 bases at J, with 11 bases between. Germline lookup yields CDR1 SGDLS and CDR2 YYNGEE. As DNA, the CDR3 is TGTGCCAGCAGCGTAGTAGAGGGCTATGATACGCAGTATTTT. It specifies CASSVVEGYDTQYF.

The CDR3 sequence is CATSPPRRAGLTDTQYF. CDR3 DNA: TGTGCCACCAGCCCACCCCGCCGGGCAGGGCTCACAGATACGCAGTATTTT. The J gene is TRBJ2-3, the V gene TRBV24-1, with D perhaps TRBD1 (5 bases). CDR1 and CDR2 (germline): KGHDR, SFDVKD. The CDR3 is 17 residues long. The germline V and J ends were trimmed by 7 bases and 2 bases, with 21 bases remaining between them.

This clone was seen once. The gene calls are TRBV29-1 and TRBJ2-7, with TRBD2 matching over 13 bases. From germline, CDR1 is SQVTM and CDR2 ANQGSEA. This CDR3 has 12 residues. CDR3 protein: CRRTSGSYEQYF. The CDR3 DNA sequence: TGCAGGAGGACTAGCGGGAGTTACGAGCAGTACTTC.

CDR3 in amino acids: CASSLVQTYEQYF. The CDR3 DNA reads as TGTGCCAGCAGCTTGGTCCAAACCTACGAGCAGTACTTC. V usage is TRBV5-6 and J usage is TRBJ2-7, with D unresolved. The CDR3 totals 13 residues. V was pared by 0 bases and J by 2 bases, with 6 bases between. Per germline, CDR1 SGHDT and CDR2 YYEEEE.

The chain has TRBV10-2 and TRBJ1-1, with TRBD1 matching over 7 bases. The length of the CDR3 is 14 residues. Germline V gene lookup returns CDR1 WSHSY and CDR2 SAAADI. The ends lost 3 bases at V and 4 bases at J; junction bases unmatched: 5. CDR3 sequence: CASSEQGRSTEAFF. The CDR3 DNA reads as TGCGCCAGCAGTGAACAGGGGAGGTCCACTGAAGCTTTCTTT.

The rearrangement joins TRBV7-2 to TRBJ2-2, with 9 bases that match TRBD2. CDR1 SGHTA and CDR2 FQGNSA come from the germline V gene. This CDR3 contains 14 residues. Trimming cost V 5 bases and J 6 bases; bases outside gene matches: 4. CDR3 loop: CASSALAGSGELFF. CDR3 sequence (DNA): TGTGCCAGCAGCGCTCTAGCGGGATCCGGGGAGCTGTTTTTT. The whole variable domain, remainder taken from reference TRBV7-2 and TRBJ2-2, is GAGVSQSPSNKVTEKGKDVELRCDPISGHTALYWYRQSLGQGLEFLIYFQGNSAPDKSGLPSDRFSAERTGGSVSTLTIQRTQQEDSAVYLCASSALAGSGELFFGEGSRLTVL.

The rearrangement joins TRBV19 to TRBJ1-1, with 8 bases matching TRBD1. The CDR3 runs to 16 residues. The junction had 10 bases not matched to a gene; V was cut back by 7 bases and J by 0 bases. The germline gives CDR1 LNHDA, CDR2 SQIVND (reference sequence). This CDR3 reads CASTIRTGRLNTEAFF. DNA for the CDR3: TGTGCCAGTACCATTAGGACAGGGCGTTTGAACACTGAAGCTTTCTTT.

The chain joins TRBV4-1 to TRBJ2-4, with 7 bases that match TRBD2. CDR1 is MGHRA and CDR2 is YSYEKL in the germline V gene. The CDR3 consists of 16 residues. V lost 4 bases to trimming and J lost 6 bases; unmatched junction nucleotides: 12. Here the CDR3 reads CASSRQDGSGLNIQYF. In DNA, the CDR3 is TGCGCCAGCAGCCGTCAAGATGGTAGCGGGCTAAACATTCAGTACTTC.

The genes are TRBV29-1 and TRBJ2-2; 13 nucleotides match TRBD2. The CDR3 is 15 residues long. V lost 7 bases, J lost 7 bases, and 9 bases stayed unmatched. Germline CDR1 and CDR2: SQVTM and ANQGSEA. The CDR3 loop reads CSAQLAGGPGGELFF. DNA for the CDR3: TGCAGCGCACAACTAGCGGGAGGGCCAGGCGGGGAGCTGTTTTTT.

This rearrangement joins TRBV5-1 to TRBJ2-1; TRBD1 is a possible D gene (6 bases). Trimming shortened V by 4 bases and J by 4 bases, and 9 bases separated the two germline ends. CDR3 length equals 13 residues. Per germline, CDR1 SGHRS and CDR2 YFSETQ. The CDR3 here is CASSPGQYNEQFF. CDR3 bases: TGCGCCAGCAGCCCAGGACAGTACAATGAGCAGTTCTTC. Based on the CDR3 plus reference TRBV5-1 and TRBJ2-1, the full variable domain is KAGVTQTPRYLIKTRGQQVTLSCSPISGHRSVSWYQQTPGQGLQFLFEYFSETQRNKGNFPGRFSGRQFSNSRSEMNVSTLELGDSALYLCASSPGQYNEQFFGPGTRLTVL.

This clone was counted between two and nine times. This chain links TRBV28 with TRBJ2-1; TRBD2 matches 13 bases. V gave up 8 bases and J gave up 5 bases; unmatched junction bases: 3. Germline V lookup: CDR1 MDHEN, CDR2 SYDVKM. This CDR3 has 14 residues. CDR3 loop: CASLGTSGNNEQFF. The CDR3 DNA sequence: TGTGCCAGCCTCGGGACTAGCGGGAACAATGAGCAGTTCTTC.

The chain is built from TRBV9 and TRBJ1-6, with 7 bases matching TRBD1. Germline lookup yields CDR1 SGDLS and CDR2 YYNGEE. Trimming cost V 3 bases and J 6 bases; bases outside gene matches: 6. The CDR3 contains 15 residues. In DNA, the CDR3 is TGTGCCAGCAGCGACCGACAGGGTTTTAATTCACCCCTCCACTTT. It translates to CASSDRQGFNSPLHF.

The chain couples TRBV7-2 to TRBJ2-2; TRBD1 aligns across 8 bases. Germline V gene lookup returns CDR1 SGHTA and CDR2 FQGNSA. The CDR3 has 16 residues. The trim removed 5 bases at V and 6 bases at J, leaving 11 bases unmatched. CDR3 DNA: TGTGCCAGCAGCCCCCGGATGGACAGGGCGTCCGGGGAGCTGTTTTTT. It specifies CASSPRMDRASGELFF.

This clone was counted a few times. The rearrangement joins TRBV4-1 to TRBJ2-7; 10 bases are a match to TRBD1. The V gene end was trimmed by 8 bases and the J gene end by 6 bases; junction bases not matched to a gene: 10. CDR1 is MGHRA, CDR2 YSYEKL, per germline. The CDR3 runs to 14 residues. The CDR3 DNA reads TGCGCCAGCGGGCTGGGACAGGGGTTTGGCGAGCAGTACTTC. This sequence encodes CASGLGQGFGEQYF.

This chain links TRBV2 with TRBJ1-5; possibly TRBD1 for D (5 bases). The CDR3 runs to 13 residues. The V gene lost 4 bases and the J gene lost 16 bases, with 20 bases spanning the gap. Germline CDR1 and CDR2: SNHLY and FYNNEI. CDR3 bases: TGTGCCAGCAGTGCCCAGACGGTCACAGGACCCCATTTT. Protein product: CASSAQTVTGPHF.

This chain uses TRBV6-1 with TRBJ2-7, with 14 positions matching TRBD2. The CDR3 is 16 amino acids. J lost 0 bases, V lost 4 bases, and 2 bases had no gene match. Germline loops: CDR1 MNHNS, CDR2 SASEGT. CDR3 amino acids: CASSVGTSGSSYEQYF. The CDR3 nucleotides read TGTGCCAGCAGTGTAGGGACTAGCGGGAGCTCCTACGAGCAGTACTTC.